This T cell receptor (beta chain) derives from a study of cytomegalovirus exposure and HLA in healthy donors. Study-wide points: In an earlier analysis, productive rearrangement rates for most beta V segments clustered near 87% or 30%. In a later analysis, V- and J-gene trimming of beta chains associated with a DCLRE1C missense variant, replicated independently. It was assumed in the presence/absence analyses that sequencing depth was roughly uniform across donors.

On this clone itself: Its antigen is not known.

Per germline, CDR1 SGHVS and CDR2 FNYEAQ. The CDR3 sequence is 17 residues long. Losses at the gene ends were 2 bases for V and 4 bases for J; bases not matched to a gene: 10. In the PCR, 60 Vbeta and 13 Jbeta primers were used. Using immunoSEQ multiplex PCR, the repertoire was profiled, and TCRdb retains in-frame clones only, with some absent. The sample has some 87,000 clones; roughly 70% are singletons. Donors consisted of healthy bone marrow donors. What was sequenced was PBMCs. The clonotype comes from a woman in her forties or fifties in good health and CMV-seropositive. The chain couples TRBV7-6 to TRBJ2-5; 10 bases are shared with TRBD2. CDR3 amino acids: CASSLFVPAGGPETQYF. CDR3 in DNA: TGTGCCAGCAGCTTATTCGTTCCAGCGGGAGGGCCAGAGACCCAGTACTTC.